This TCR beta chain was obtained from a study of regulatory T cells in long-lasting Graves disease (dated by TCRdb to the early 2020s). About the investigation overall: In the newly diagnosed Graves' disease group, patients had been taking antithyroid drugs for less than 3 months. This study used TCR sequencing and RNA sequencing of peripheral blood to compare persistent Graves' disease patients against newly diagnosed Graves' disease patients. The study was registered as a clinical trial and conducted in China. A total of around 35 samples underwent TCR sequencing: some 13 from persistent and roughly 20 from newly diagnosed Graves' disease patients. Beyond this particular receptor, the publication reports: Sequencing and analysis were restricted to the TCR beta chain. More public clonotypes were shared among persistent patients (roughly 3,000) than among newly diagnosed patients (966). Compared with newly diagnosed patients, patients with persistent Graves' disease had lower TCR Shannon entropy and fewer highly expanded clones, which suggests clonal expansion. The small sample size was acknowledged by the authors as a limitation that may reduce accuracy. Because the primary lesion, thyroid tissue, could not be accessed, the study looked at peripheral blood alone. TRBV28, TRBJ1-2 and TRBJ2-5 were preferentially used in persistent disease, while TRBV20-1 and TRBJ2-1 were favored in newly diagnosed disease.

CDR1 is given as MRHNA and CDR2 as SNTAGT, both from the germline V gene. V is clipped by 4 bases and J by 0 bases, and the sequence between their germline boundaries is 16 bases long. Inclusive of the bounding cysteine and phenylalanine, the CDR3 is 18 residues long. The DNA shown is the 54-base CDR3, in frame from base 1. Note on this clonotype: Which antigen it targets is not known. No clone much larger than this one lies a single base away; base qualities are absent.

Libraries came from multiplex PCR. The run used an Illumina HiSeq 4000. To build TCR beta libraries, CDR3 regions were amplified by Arm-PCR using iRepertoire HTBI primers. PCR products were gel purified before sequencing. The paper's processing steps were these. A total of some 65 TRBV and 14 TRBJ segments were identified across samples and were used for gene usage analysis of CDR3 amino acid clonotypes. Filtered high-quality paired reads were merged into contigs using COPE and FqMerger. BLAST was used to align contigs to the IMGT TRBV, TRBD and TRBJ reference genes, and CDR3 was defined following IMGT. Any clonotype with a frequency above 0.1% was counted as a highly expanded clone. Shannon entropy was used to measure repertoire diversity, and the Gini coefficient was used to measure V-J evenness. A clonotype was considered public if more than one individual shared it. Clones were called with MiXCR by TCRdb after fastp trimmed the public reads at Q25, and only in-frame beta chains were retained. Rows matching on CDR3 protein sequence are summarized as one entry with the most common DNA and genes. The V and J calls, along with clone size, are taken from TCRdb and not from the paper's own processing. Across this sample there are about 560,000 distinct CDR3 sequences, with 15% to 20% seen only once. Around 11% of the sample comes from the top ten.

The sample's time point label, decoded: newly diagnosed GD, antithyroid drugs for less than 3 months. For both TCR sequencing and RNA sequencing, RNA was extracted from PBMCs using TRIzol. The diagnosis of Graves' disease followed American Thyroid Association guidelines. Patients were recruited from an endocrinology department in Xi'an, China. From each patient, 7.5 to 10 milliliters of peripheral blood was collected into an EDTA anticoagulant tube. PBMCs were isolated by Ficoll Paque Plus density gradient separation without further T cell sorting. An Agilent 2100 Bioanalyzer and agarose gel were used to check RNA quality, while a NanoDrop 2000 measured RNA concentration. The data were also submitted as part of a second study, on T cells in Graves' hyperthyroidism and ophthalmopathy. As noted in the second study: A patient counted as having stable Graves' hyperthyroidism if no progression to ophthalmopathy occurred over 18 months of follow-up. Hyperthyroidism patients were newly diagnosed, had a disease duration of under 2 months, and were aged 18 to 65 years. Exclusion was applied to patients with uncontrolled infections, other autoimmune diseases, pregnancy or lactation. Diagnoses relied on clinical symptoms, serum thyroxine and TRAb, thyroid ultrasound and orbital computed tomography. A first-round RT-PCR of the TCR CDR3 used the HTBI primer set with the Qiagen OneStep RT-PCR kit. Blood samples also contained most of the expanded thyroid clonotypes (frequency above 0.001), which suggests that blood repertoires may reflect thyroid immune responses. In cross-validation, a model built on a 13 V-J signature told ophthalmopathy apart from stable hyperthyroidism with under 90% sensitivity and roughly 81% specificity, and in testing the same model reached 80%/75%. During validation, the model predicted progression to ophthalmopathy a median of about 6.5 months ahead of onset, with approximately 71% sensitivity and almost 75% specificity. A discovery cohort of roughly 100 patients, approximately 45 with Graves' ophthalmopathy and about 60 with stable Graves' hyperthyroidism, was used to find distinguishing TCR V-J signatures. Prospective prediction of ophthalmopathy was tested in an independent validation cohort consisting of 18 to 20 hyperthyroidism patients and 15 or so patients who later progressed to ophthalmopathy. For training and testing, the 100 or so patients in the discovery cohort were randomly divided in a 7:3 ratio. The study also compared thyroid tissue and blood T-cell repertoires from a handful of Graves' hyperthyroidism patients. Once sampling was done, hyperthyroidism patients were given methimazole at a starting dose of 30 mg daily, whereas ophthalmopathy patients were given high-dose intravenous methylprednisolone. A second multiplex PCR round built the libraries, followed by size selection and purification. The libraries were sequenced on an Illumina HiSeq2000 using paired-end 100 bp reads. SOAPnuke was used to process the raw data, throwing out any read that contained adapters or uncalled bases, had a mean Phred below 15, or lacked an exact constant-primer or identifier match. High-quality paired reads were merged with COPE v1.2.5, and unique nucleotide sequences were defined as clonotypes. Clonotypes were aligned to IMGT TRBV, TRBD and TRBJ reference segments using MiTCR v1.1. Analysis was restricted to V-J combinations with a frequency above 0.0001, which covered 99.2% of repertoires. The TCS score was defined as F50 (clonal expansion) divided by E x V (chaos), with BLOSUM62-based TCRdist calculated between CDR3 peptides within each V-J. Welch's t-statistics and random forest reduced 514 V-J features to 13, which were used in a naive Bayes classifier (R e1071). No statistical method was used to fix the sample size in advance, and group allocation was not hidden from the investigators. The paper reports TCR Vbeta CDR3 sequencing of about 140 peripheral blood samples: some 44 ophthalmopathy, roughly 74 hyperthyroidism and 17 progressor patients.

Recombination connected TRBV6-4 to TRBJ2-6; the D gene cannot be resolved reliably. The TCR sequence derives from a man in his late teens or twenties with Graves disease. Donor details come from another sample of the same person, matched by shared clones. The sample was peripheral blood mononuclear cells (PBMCs), taken at new diagnosis, from a patient treated with antithyroid drugs. DNA sequence: TGTGCCAGCAGTGTTGGGCTTACTCTTGACTCTGGGGCCAACGTCCTGACTTTC. It codes for CASSVGLTLDSGANVLTF.